The 14 T cell receptor beta chains in this list originate from one sample, sequenced in a study of blood T cell repertoires in COVID-19. Some clones are missing from TCRdb's copy, which holds only in-frame ones; the method was immunoSEQ multiplex PCR. The sample lists hundreds of thousands of clones; about 83% were seen once. Source material: peripheral blood. These receptors came from a man aged 60 to 69 who had recovered from COVID-19.

The chain is built from TRBV5-1 and TRBJ2-3, with 10 bases lining up with TRBD1. The CDR3 consists of 16 residues. J lost 1 base, V lost 0 bases, and 2 bases had no gene match. In germline, CDR1 is SGHRS, CDR2 YFSETQ. The CDR3 DNA reads as TGCGCCAGCAGCTTGGGACAGGGGGCTCGCACAGATACGCAGTATTTT. Its protein is CASSLGQGARTDTQYF.

The V and J genes are TRBV2 and TRBJ2-5; 7 bases fit TRBD2. Trimming removed 6 bases from V and 5 bases from J; junction bases left unmatched: 6. The length of the CDR3 is 13 residues. The germline V gene has CDR1 SNHLY and CDR2 FYNNEI. CDR3 nucleotides: TGTGCCAGCAGGGGAGGGACTGGGGAGACCCAGTACTTC. Encoded protein: CASRGGTGETQYF.

The V and J genes are TRBV28 and TRBJ1-2; D perhaps matches TRBD1 (5 bases). The germline CDR1 and CDR2 sequences are MDHEN and SYDVKM. V gave up 6 bases and J gave up 0 bases, with 20 bases separating them. This CDR3 is built from 17 residues. The CDR3 sequence is CASSLLFGTGANYGYTF. CDR3 nucleotides: TGTGCCAGCAGCCTATTATTCGGGACGGGGGCTAACTATGGCTACACCTTC.

The chain has TRBV15 and TRBJ1-1; a possible D gene is TRBD1 (6 bases). The V and J ends lost 6 bases and 0 bases respectively, with 8 bases between them. This CDR3 has 13 amino acids. CDR1 is LNHNV and CDR2 is YYDKDF in the germline V gene (reference sequence). CDR3 in amino acids: CATRGHLNTEAFF. CDR3 sequence (DNA): TGTGCCACCAGGGGACATCTGAACACTGAAGCTTTCTTT.

The chain carries TRBV3-1 (or the pseudogene TRBV3-2) and TRBJ2-1; no clear D gene. Germline V gene sequence: CDR1 LGHDT, CDR2 YNNKEL (reference sequence). The CDR3 is 15 residues long. Trimming cost V 0 bases and J 4 bases, with 10 bases left between them. The CDR3 nucleotides read TGTGCCAGCAGCCAAGATGTGTTGTATTACAATGAGCAGTTCTTC. This encodes CASSQDVLYYNEQFF.

The chain is built from TRBV19 and TRBJ2-3, with a tentative D call TRBD1 (5 bases). The V end was cut by 3 bases, the J end by 3 bases, with 13 bases between. The CDR3 consists of 15 residues. Germline lookup yields CDR1 LNHDA and CDR2 SQIVND (reference sequence). The CDR3, as DNA: TGTGCCAGTAGTATCAGAGAAGGGGATACAGATACGCAGTATTTT. The encoded protein is CASSIREGDTDTQYF.

The rearrangement uses TRBV5-1 and TRBJ1-2; no clear D gene. The CDR3 consists of 15 residues. CDR1 is SGHRS and CDR2 is YFSETQ in the germline V gene. Trimming removed 0 bases at V and 5 bases at J, with 14 bases between. The CDR3 DNA sequence: TGCGCCAGCAGCTTGGCGCTCGGTGAAAAGTATGGCTACACCTTC. The encoded protein is CASSLALGEKYGYTF.

As to this clone: The sample contains more than one DNA sequence encoding this CDR3. The V and J genes are TRBV7-9 and TRBJ1-2; D not certain. The CDR3 totals 11 residues. Germline values: CDR1 SEHNR, CDR2 FQNEAQ (reference sequence). The ends were cut back, 1 base at V and 7 bases at J, with 4 bases in the middle. As DNA, the CDR3 is TGTGCCAGCAGCTTAGGAGGTGGCTACACCTTC. Amino acid sequence: CASSLGGGYTF.

The chain carries TRBV6-5 and TRBJ1-2; TRBD1 is a possible D gene (5 bases). CDR3 length: 15 residues. V shed 0 bases and J shed 1 base, with 9 bases lying between them. Germline CDR1 is MNHEY and CDR2 is SVGAGI. The CDR3 DNA reads as TGTGCCAGCAGTTACTCGATAGGGGATAACTATGGCTACACCTTC. Protein: CASSYSIGDNYGYTF.

The genes are TRBV2 and TRBJ2-3; 8 bases fit TRBD1. The CDR3 totals 16 residues. After removal of 5 bases from V and 5 bases from J, the junction contained 12 bases not matched to a gene. CDR1 is SNHLY and CDR2 is FYNNEI in the germline V gene. CDR3 in DNA: TGTGCCAGCAGTCGGACAGGGAGAATAGATGGAGATACGCAGTATTTT. It yields the protein CASSRTGRIDGDTQYF.

This CDR3 is CAWSVGVRGLQEQYF. CDR3 DNA sequence: TGTGCCTGGAGTGTTGGAGTCAGGGGGCTTCAGGAGCAGTACTTC. V usage is TRBV30 and J usage is TRBJ2-7; TRBD1 matches at 8 bases. The CDR3 runs 15 residues. After removal of 0 bases from V and 7 bases from J, the junction contained 11 bases not matched to a gene. Germline V gene data show CDR1 as GTSNPN and CDR2 as SVGIG (reference sequence).

CDR3 protein: CASSQVEGTANTEAFF. The CDR3 coding sequence is TGTGCCAGCAGCCAAGTGGAGGGGACAGCGAACACTGAAGCTTTCTTT. V is TRBV4-2 and J is TRBJ1-1; 7 nucleotides agree with TRBD1. CDR3 length: 16 residues. Trimming cost V 1 base and J 1 base; bases outside gene matches: 6. Germline lookup yields CDR1 LGHNA and CDR2 YNFKEQ.

The chain has TRBV7-2 and TRBJ2-3; 7 nucleotides match TRBD1. Trimming at V came to 2 bases and at J to 6 bases, leaving 8 bases not matched to a gene. Germline V gene sequence: CDR1 SGHTA, CDR2 FQGNSA. The CDR3 runs 15 residues. The CDR3 region is CASSLSGGSPDTQYF. The CDR3 bases are TGTGCCAGCAGCTTATCAGGGGGATCACCCGATACGCAGTATTTT.

The J gene is TRBJ1-5, the V gene TRBV28; 9 nucleotides align to TRBD1. Trimming removed 5 bases from V and 7 bases from J; junction bases left unmatched: 12. The CDR3 length is 16 residues. The germline gives CDR1 MDHEN, CDR2 SYDVKM. In nucleotides, the CDR3 is TGTGCCAGCAGTAATCTCGGGACAGGGAGTTTGCAGCCCCAGCATTTT. Translated, it gives CASSNLGTGSLQPQHF.